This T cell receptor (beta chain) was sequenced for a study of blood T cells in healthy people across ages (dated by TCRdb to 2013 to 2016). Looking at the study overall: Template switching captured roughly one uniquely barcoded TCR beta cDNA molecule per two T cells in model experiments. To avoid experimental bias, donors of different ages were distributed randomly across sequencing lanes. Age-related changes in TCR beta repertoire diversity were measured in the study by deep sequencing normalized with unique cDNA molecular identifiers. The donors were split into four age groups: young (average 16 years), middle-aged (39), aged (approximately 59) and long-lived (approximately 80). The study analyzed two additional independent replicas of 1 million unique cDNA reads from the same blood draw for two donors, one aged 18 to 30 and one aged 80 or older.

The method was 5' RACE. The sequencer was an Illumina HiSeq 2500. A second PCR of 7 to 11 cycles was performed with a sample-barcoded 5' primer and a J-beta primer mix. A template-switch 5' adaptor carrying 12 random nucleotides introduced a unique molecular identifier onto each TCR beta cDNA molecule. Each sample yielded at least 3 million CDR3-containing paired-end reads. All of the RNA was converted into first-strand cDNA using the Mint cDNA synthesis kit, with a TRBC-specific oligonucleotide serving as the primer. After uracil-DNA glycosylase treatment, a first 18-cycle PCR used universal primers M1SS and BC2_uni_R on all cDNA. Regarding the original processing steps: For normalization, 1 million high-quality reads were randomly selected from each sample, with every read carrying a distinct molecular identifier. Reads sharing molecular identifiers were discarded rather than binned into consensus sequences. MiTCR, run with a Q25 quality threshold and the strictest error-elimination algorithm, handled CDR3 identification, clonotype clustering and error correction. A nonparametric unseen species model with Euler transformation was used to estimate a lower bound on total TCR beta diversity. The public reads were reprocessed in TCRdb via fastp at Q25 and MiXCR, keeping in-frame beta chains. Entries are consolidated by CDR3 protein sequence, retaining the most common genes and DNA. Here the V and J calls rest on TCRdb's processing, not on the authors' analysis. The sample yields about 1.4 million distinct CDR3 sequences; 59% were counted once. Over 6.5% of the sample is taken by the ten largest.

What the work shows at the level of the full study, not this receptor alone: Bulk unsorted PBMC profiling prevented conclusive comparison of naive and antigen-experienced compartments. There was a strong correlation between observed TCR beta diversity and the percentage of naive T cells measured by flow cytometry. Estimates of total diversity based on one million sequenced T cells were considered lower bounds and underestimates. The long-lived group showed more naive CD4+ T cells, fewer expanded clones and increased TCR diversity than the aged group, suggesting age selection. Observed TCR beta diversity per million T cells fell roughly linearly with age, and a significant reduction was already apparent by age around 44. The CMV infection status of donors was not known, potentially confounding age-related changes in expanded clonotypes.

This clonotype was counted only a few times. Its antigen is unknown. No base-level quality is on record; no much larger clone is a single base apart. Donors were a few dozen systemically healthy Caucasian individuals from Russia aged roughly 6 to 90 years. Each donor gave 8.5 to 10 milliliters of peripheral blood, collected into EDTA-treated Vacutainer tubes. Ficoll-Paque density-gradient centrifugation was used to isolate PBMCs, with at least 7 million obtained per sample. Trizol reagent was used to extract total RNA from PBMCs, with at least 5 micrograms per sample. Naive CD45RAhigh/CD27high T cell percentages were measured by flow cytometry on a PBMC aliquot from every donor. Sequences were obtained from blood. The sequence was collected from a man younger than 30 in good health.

The CDR3 protein is CASSYPGGNQPQHF. The DNA sequence follows: TGTGCCAGCAGTTACCCAGGGGGCAATCAGCCCCAGCATTTT. In this chain, TRBV6-6 is recombined with TRBJ1-5; TRBD1 is a weak D gene call, 6 bases matching. The CDR3, cysteine through phenylalanine, is 14 amino acids long. Only the CDR3 DNA stays, 42 bases, in frame from base 1. V is reduced by 2 bases and J by 2 bases, leaving a spacing of 7 bases between them. From a lookup of the germline V gene (reference sequence), CDR1 and CDR2 are MNHNY and SVGAGI.